Detailed here is one TCR beta chain. This entry comes from a study of blood T cell repertoires in COVID-19. The method was immunoSEQ multiplex PCR; TCRdb's version includes in-frame clones alone and lacks a portion of them. The sample lists about 50,000 clones, more than 65% occurring once. The CDR3 is made up of 15 amino acids. V was clipped by 1 base and J by 3 bases, with 13 bases between them. Germline loops: CDR1 MNHNS, CDR2 SASEGT. The chain couples TRBV6-1 to TRBJ2-7, with TRBD2 as a possible D gene (6 bases). The sequence derives from a human donor in a cohort sampled during active COVID-19. What was sequenced was peripheral blood. CDR3 coding DNA: TGTGCCAGCAGTGAAGGGTTCACGGGGGTCTACGAGCAGTACTTC. Its protein product is CASSEGFTGVYEQYF.